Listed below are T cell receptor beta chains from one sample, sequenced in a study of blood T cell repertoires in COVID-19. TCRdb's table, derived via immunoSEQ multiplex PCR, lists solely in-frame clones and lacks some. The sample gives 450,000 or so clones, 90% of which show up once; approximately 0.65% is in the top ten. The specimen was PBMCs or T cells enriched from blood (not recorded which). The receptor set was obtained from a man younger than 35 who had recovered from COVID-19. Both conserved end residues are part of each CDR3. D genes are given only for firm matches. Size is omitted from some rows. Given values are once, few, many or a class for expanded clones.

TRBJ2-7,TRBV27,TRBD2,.,CASSLRGSGRLTYEQYF,TGTGCCAGCAGTTTACGTGGTAGCGGGAGACTAACCTACGAGCAGTACTTC
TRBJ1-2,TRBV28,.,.,CASSLWDGGPYGYTF,TGTGCCAGCAGTTTATGGGATGGAGGTCCCTATGGCTACACCTTC
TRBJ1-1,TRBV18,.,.,CASSPGPLNTEAFF,TGTGCCAGCTCACCAGGGCCACTGAACACTGAAGCTTTCTTT
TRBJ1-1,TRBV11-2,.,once,CASSAANEAFF,TGTGCCAGCAGCGCGGCGAACGAAGCTTTCTTT
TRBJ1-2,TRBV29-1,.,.,CSVSGAVGYTF,TGCAGCGTCTCAGGGGCAGTGGGCTACACCTTC
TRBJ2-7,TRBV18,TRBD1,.,CASSSGTGGSYEQYF,TGTGCCAGCTCCTCCGGGACAGGGGGCTCCTACGAGCAGTACTTC
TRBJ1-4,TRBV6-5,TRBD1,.,CASSYGQANEKLFF,TGTGCCAGCAGTTACGGACAGGCTAATGAAAAACTGTTTTTT
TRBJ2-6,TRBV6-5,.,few,CATGQGNVLTF,TGTGCCACCGGGCAGGGGAACGTCCTGACTTTC
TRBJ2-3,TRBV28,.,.,CASSLSTGITDTQYF,TGTGCCAGCAGTTTATCTACAGGGATCACAGATACGCAGTATTTT
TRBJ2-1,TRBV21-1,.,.,CASSKKRGLAGGPYNEQFF,TGTGCCAGCAGCAAAAAAAGGGGACTAGCGGGAGGCCCTTACAATGAGCAGTTCTTC
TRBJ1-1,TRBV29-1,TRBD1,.,CSAEGQGDTEAFF,TGCAGCGCAGAGGGACAGGGAGACACTGAAGCTTTCTTT
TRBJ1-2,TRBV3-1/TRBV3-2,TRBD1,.,CASSQGTGVGYTF,TGTGCCAGCAGCCAAGGGACAGGGGTTGGCTACACCTTC
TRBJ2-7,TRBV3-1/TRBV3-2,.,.,CASSHQYSHAYEQYF,TGTGCCAGCAGCCATCAATACAGCCATGCCTACGAGCAGTACTTC
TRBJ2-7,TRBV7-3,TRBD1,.,CASSLVEGARDEQYF,TGTGCCAGCAGCTTAGTAGAGGGGGCACGCGACGAGCAGTACTTC
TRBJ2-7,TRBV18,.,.,CASSPLEGIGEQYF,TGTGCCAGCTCACCCCTAGAAGGAATCGGCGAGCAGTACTTC
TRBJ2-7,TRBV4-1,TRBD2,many,CASSPRTSGSSGSYEQYF,TGCGCCAGCAGCCCACGGACTAGCGGGAGCTCTGGGAGCTACGAGCAGTACTTC
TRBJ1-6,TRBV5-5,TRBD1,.,CASSTRQGYNSPLHF,TGTGCCAGCAGCACCCGACAGGGCTATAATTCACCCCTCCACTTT
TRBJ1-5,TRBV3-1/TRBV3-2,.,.,CATGRGQPQHF,TGTGCCACTGGCAGGGGACAGCCCCAGCATTTT
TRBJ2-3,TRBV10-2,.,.,CASSESIFAESTDTQYF,TGCGCCAGCAGTGAGTCGATTTTCGCGGAAAGCACAGATACGCAGTATTTT
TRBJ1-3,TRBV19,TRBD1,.,CASSIGTGTSGNTIYF,TGTGCCAGTAGTATAGGGACAGGTACCTCTGGAAACACCATATATTTT
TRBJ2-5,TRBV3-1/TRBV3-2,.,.,CASSQVLETQYF,TGTGCCAGCAGCCAAGTTCTAGAGACCCAGTACTTC
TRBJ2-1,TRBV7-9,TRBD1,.,CASSPTGVKGPNHNEQFF,TGTGCCAGCAGCCCGACAGGGGTGAAGGGACCCAACCACAATGAGCAGTTCTTC
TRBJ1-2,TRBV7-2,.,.,CASSPQGHNYGYTF,TGTGCCAGCAGCCCCCAGGGGCATAACTATGGCTACACCTTC
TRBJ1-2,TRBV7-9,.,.,CASNPSLGSYGYTF,TGTGCCAGCAACCCCTCTCTCGGGTCCTATGGCTACACCTTC
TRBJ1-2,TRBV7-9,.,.,CASSPARGPYGYTF,TGTGCCAGCAGCCCAGCGCGGGGGCCCTATGGCTACACCTTC
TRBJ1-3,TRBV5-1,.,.,CASSTSNLAQGNSGNTIYF,TGCGCCAGCAGCACGTCGAACCTGGCACAGGGAAACTCTGGAAACACCATATATTTT
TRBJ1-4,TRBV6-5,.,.,CASSYSIRENEKLFF,TGTGCCAGCAGTTACTCGATCCGGGAGAATGAAAAACTGTTTTTT
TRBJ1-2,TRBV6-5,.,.,CASKRGYGYTF,TGTGCCAGCAAGCGGGGATATGGCTACACCTTC
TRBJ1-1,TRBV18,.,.,CASSPTGDTEAFF,TGTGCCAGCTCCCCGACAGGAGATACTGAAGCTTTCTTT
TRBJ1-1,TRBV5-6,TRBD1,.,CASSLGQGMNTEAFF,TGTGCCAGCAGCTTAGGACAGGGAATGAACACTGAAGCTTTCTTT
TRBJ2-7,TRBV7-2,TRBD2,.,CASSLGLAGHYQPYEQYF,TGTGCCAGCAGCTTAGGGCTAGCGGGTCATTATCAGCCCTACGAGCAGTACTTC
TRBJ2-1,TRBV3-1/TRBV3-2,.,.,CASSQGAEQFF,TGTGCCAGCAGCCAAGGAGCTGAGCAGTTCTTC
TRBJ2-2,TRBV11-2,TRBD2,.,CASSSPGGGRVTGELFF,TGTGCCAGCAGCTCCCCGGGCGGGGGGCGCGTCACCGGGGAGCTGTTTTTT
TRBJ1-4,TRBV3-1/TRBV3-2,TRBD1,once,CASSHTTGLGREKLFF,TGTGCCAGCAGCCACACGACAGGGCTGGGACGCGAAAAACTGTTTTTT
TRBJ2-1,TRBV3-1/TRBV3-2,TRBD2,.,CASSQVGPGLAGHTRSGEQFF,TGTGCCAGCAGCCAAGTCGGACCGGGACTAGCGGGTCATACCAGATCGGGTGAGCAGTTCTTC
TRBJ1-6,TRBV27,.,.,CASRSLGGGGNSPLHF,TGTGCCAGCAGGTCCTTGGGAGGAGGAGGTAATTCACCCCTCCACTTT
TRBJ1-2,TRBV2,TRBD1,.,CASQPGTVIFYGYTF,TGTGCCAGTCAGCCCGGGACAGTCATATTCTATGGCTACACCTTC
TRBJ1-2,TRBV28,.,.,CASSPRITF,TGTGCCAGCAGCCCTAGGATCACCTTC
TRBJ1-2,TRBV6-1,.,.,CASSEAFPRVDGGYTF,TGTGCCAGCAGTGAAGCGTTTCCCAGGGTAGATGGTGGCTACACCTTC
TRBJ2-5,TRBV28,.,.,CASGPGGFGQETQYF,TGTGCCAGCGGCCCCGGGGGTTTCGGCCAAGAGACCCAGTACTTC
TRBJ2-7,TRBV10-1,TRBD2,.,CASSESMGIAGASEQYF,TGCGCCAGCAGTGAGTCTATGGGGATAGCGGGAGCCTCCGAGCAGTACTTC
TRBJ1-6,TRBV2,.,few,CASSAEYSPLHF,TGTGCCAGCAGTGCTGAGTATTCACCCCTCCACTTT
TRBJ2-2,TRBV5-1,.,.,CASFRDTKNTGELFF,TGCGCCAGCTTCCGGGACACCAAGAACACCGGGGAGCTGTTTTTT
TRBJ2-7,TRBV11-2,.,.,CASSLVSYEQYF,TGTGCCAGCAGCCTCGTCTCCTACGAGCAGTACTTC
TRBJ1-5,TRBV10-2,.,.,CASSESNFGGPQHF,TGCGCCAGCAGTGAGTCGAATTTCGGAGGGCCCCAGCATTTT
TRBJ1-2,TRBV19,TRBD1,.,CASNDENPGTGLYGYTF,TGTGCCAGTAATGACGAGAACCCCGGGACAGGGTTGTACGGCTACACCTTC
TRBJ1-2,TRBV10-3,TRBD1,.,CAISVGQAIYGYTF,TGTGCCATCAGTGTTGGACAGGCGATCTATGGCTACACCTTC
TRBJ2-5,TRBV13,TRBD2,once,CASSPRLAGQETQYF,TGTGCCAGCAGCCCCCGACTAGCAGGGCAAGAGACCCAGTACTTC
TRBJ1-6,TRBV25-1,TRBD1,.,CASSDRQGSGSPLHF,TGTGCCAGCAGTGACCGACAGGGATCCGGTTCACCCCTCCACTTT
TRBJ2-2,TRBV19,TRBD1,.,CASRDRDLLPNTGELFF,TGTGCCAGTAGGGACAGGGACCTACTGCCGAACACCGGGGAGCTGTTTTTT
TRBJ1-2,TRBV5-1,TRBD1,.,CASSTDRAPVYGYTF,TGCGCCAGCAGCACCGACAGGGCCCCCGTCTATGGCTACACCTTC
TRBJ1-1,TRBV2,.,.,CASRQTPKAFF,TGTGCCAGCAGACAGACACCTAAGGCTTTCTTT
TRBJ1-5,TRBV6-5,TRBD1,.,CASRPDRGSQPQHF,TGTGCCAGCAGGCCGGACAGGGGGAGTCAGCCCCAGCATTTT
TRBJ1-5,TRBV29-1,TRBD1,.,CSAGTGVNQPQHF,TGCAGCGCCGGGACAGGGGTCAATCAGCCCCAGCATTTT
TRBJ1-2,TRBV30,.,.,CAWSVRQVYYGYTF,TGTGCCTGGAGTGTACGGCAGGTTTACTATGGCTACACCTTC
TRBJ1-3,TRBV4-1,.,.,CASSQGSVSGNTIYF,TGCGCCAGCAGCCAAGGGTCGGTCTCTGGAAACACCATATATTTT
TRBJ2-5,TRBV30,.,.,CAWSGGETQYF,TGTGCCTGGAGTGGCGGAGAGACCCAGTACTTC
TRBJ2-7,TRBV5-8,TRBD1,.,CASERGQIFDEQYF,TGTGCCAGCGAGAGGGGACAGATTTTTGACGAGCAGTACTTC